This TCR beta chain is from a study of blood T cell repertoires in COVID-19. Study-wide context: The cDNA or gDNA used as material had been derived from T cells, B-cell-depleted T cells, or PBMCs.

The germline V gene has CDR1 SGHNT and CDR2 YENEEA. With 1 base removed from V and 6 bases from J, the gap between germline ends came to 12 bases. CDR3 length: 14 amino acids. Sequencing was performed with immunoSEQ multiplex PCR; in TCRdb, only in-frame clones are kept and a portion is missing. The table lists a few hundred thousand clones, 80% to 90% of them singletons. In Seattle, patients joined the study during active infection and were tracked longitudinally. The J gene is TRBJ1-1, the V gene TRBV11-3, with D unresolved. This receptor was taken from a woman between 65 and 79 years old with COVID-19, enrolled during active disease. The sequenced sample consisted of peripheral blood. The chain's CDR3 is CASSLGAVGAEAFF. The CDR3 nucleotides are TGTGCCAGCAGCTTAGGTGCGGTAGGCGCTGAAGCTTTCTTT.